This T cell receptor beta chain originates from a study of control samples from healthy donors and cancer patients. Germline V gene sequence: CDR1 LNHDA, CDR2 SQIVND (reference sequence). Trimming pared 6 bases from V and 2 bases from J, leaving 16 bases between. This CDR3 comprises 15 residues. Clones were read by immunoSEQ multiplex PCR, and TCRdb kept only the in-frame ones, dropping some. The table records 45,000 to 60,000 clones, 80% of them present only once. The source of this sequence is a man between 70 and 80 years old in good health. The specimen was blood. This chain uses TRBV19 with TRBJ1-2; TRBD1 is a possible D gene (5 bases). CDR3 sequence reads: CASRPTGGTNYGYTF. Written as DNA, the CDR3 is TGTGCCAGTAGACCCACCGGGGGGACGAACTATGGCTACACCTTC. Combining the CDR3 with reference TRBV19 and TRBJ1-2 gives the whole variable domain DGGITQSPKYLFRKEGQNVTLSCEQNLNHDAMYWYRQDPGQGLRLIYYSQIVNDFQKGDIAEGYSVSREKKESFPLTVTSAQKNPTAFYLCASRPTGGTNYGYTFGSGTRLTVV.